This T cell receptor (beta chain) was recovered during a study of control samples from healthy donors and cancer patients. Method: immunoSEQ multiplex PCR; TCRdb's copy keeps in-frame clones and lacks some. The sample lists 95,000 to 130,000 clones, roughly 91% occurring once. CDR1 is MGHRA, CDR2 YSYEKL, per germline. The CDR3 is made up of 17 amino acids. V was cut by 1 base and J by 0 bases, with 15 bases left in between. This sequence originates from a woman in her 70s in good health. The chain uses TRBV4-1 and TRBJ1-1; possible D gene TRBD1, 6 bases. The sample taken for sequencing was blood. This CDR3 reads CASSQVGRGPLNTEAFF. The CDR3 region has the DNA TGCGCCAGCAGCCAAGTAGGCCGGGGGCCCTTGAACACTGAAGCTTTCTTT.